This T cell receptor (beta chain) was documented in a study of OX40 agonist ivuxolimab in advanced cancers. Study-wide context: The costimulatory receptor OX40 (CD134) was targeted by ivuxolimab, a fully human IgG2 agonistic monoclonal antibody. Intravenous ivuxolimab was administered to patients every 2 weeks at six dose levels: 0.01, 0.1, 0.3, 1.5, 3 and 10 mg/kg. Among the 50 to 55 dose-escalation patients, some 20 had hepatocellular carcinoma, approximately 15 melanoma, 9 renal cell carcinoma and 9 head and neck cancer. In the dose-escalation cohort, 82.7% of patients were male, and the mean age was 60 years with a range of about 23 to 79. Patients were allowed to have had prior anti-PD-1, anti-PD-L1 or anti-CTLA-4 therapy, and approximately 40% of the dose-escalation patients had previously received checkpoint inhibitors. Partial responses occurred in three dose-escalation patients, of whom one had hepatocellular carcinoma and two had cutaneous melanoma. The purpose of peripheral TCRbeta sequencing was to test whether ivuxolimab changed TCR sequence diversity and led to clonal T-cell expansion. The paper describes the monotherapy dose-escalation part (N ≈ 52 patients) of the phase I trial of ivuxolimab.

The CDR3 covers 18 residues, taking in both the cysteine and the phenylalanine. The retained sequence is limited to the CDR3, 54 bases, with the frame set at the first base. V has 5 bases trimmed and J has 3 bases trimmed; junction bases matching no gene number 16. The germline V gene provides CDR1 SNHLY and CDR2 FYNNEI. Broad study findings and their caveats: In the 0.1-3.0 mg/kg groups, partial responders had among the lowest normalized peripheral clonal expansion, particularly in CD8+ T cells. Low levels of normalized T-cell clonal expansion were also seen in some nonresponding patients. On average, CD8+ T cells showed more expanded clones than CD4+ T cells after ivuxolimab. Clonal expansion of both CD4+ and CD8+ blood T cells was observed from baseline to week 6 at doses 0.1 to 3.0 mg/kg. The antigen specificity of the clonally expanded peripheral T cells was not determined.

The trial excluded patients who had a history of autoimmune disease or who were on systemic immunosuppression. Peripheral blood for TCR sequencing was collected from all dose cohorts at baseline, on cycle 4 day 1, and on cycle 7 day 1. The samples were taken from a phase I, first-in-human, multicenter, open-label dose-escalation trial of ivuxolimab. The trial enrolled adults with locally advanced or metastatic head and neck squamous cell, hepatocellular, melanoma or renal cell carcinoma. Before TCR sequencing, CD4+ T cells and CD8+ T cells from peripheral blood were sorted into separate populations. Concerning this clone: Its antigen is not yet known. No clone much larger than this one lies a single base away; base qualities are absent.

To sequence the TCRbeta CDR3 region, genomic DNA was isolated from the sorted cells. The immunoSEQ Assay was used for sequencing of TCRbeta CDR3 regions. The table was pulled from immuneACCESS by TCRdb, which kept in-frame rearrangements only. Such tables lose some clones; where checked, under half of the loss comes from unresolved V genes, and the rest has no known cause. In all, the sample holds roughly 48,000 clones, and about 83% of those were seen once. The biggest ten clones account for approximately 1% of the sample. The sample in question was CD4+ or CD8+ T cells sorted from blood, obtained in a trial of the OX40 agonist ivuxolimab. The sequence derives from an adult with an advanced solid tumor such as melanoma, head and neck, liver or kidney cancer. In this chain, TRBV2 is recombined with TRBJ1-5, with 7 bases aligning to TRBD1. This receptor carries the CDR3 CASSRTGDSLADNQPQHF. The DNA reads as follows: TGTGCCAGCAGTAGAACAGGGGACTCTTTAGCGGACAATCAGCCCCAGCATTTT. Where the CDR3 stops, the reference TRBV2 and TRBJ1-5 genes take over; the full variable domain is EPEVTQTPSHQVTQMGQEVILRCVPISNHLYFYWYRQILGQKVEFLVSFYNNEISEKSEIFDDQFSVERPDGSNFTLKIRSTKLEDSAMYFCASSRTGDSLADNQPQHFGDGTRLSIL.